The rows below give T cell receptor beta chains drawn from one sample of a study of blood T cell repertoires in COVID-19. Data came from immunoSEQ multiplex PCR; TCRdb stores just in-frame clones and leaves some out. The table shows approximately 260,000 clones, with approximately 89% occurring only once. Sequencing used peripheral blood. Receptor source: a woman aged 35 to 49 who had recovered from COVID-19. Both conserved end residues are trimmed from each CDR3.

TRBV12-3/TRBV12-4,ASSPSLGEQF
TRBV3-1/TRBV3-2,ASSQAGGGTDTQY
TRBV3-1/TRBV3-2,ASSQGSGTSTDTQY
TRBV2,ASRLGTGENTGELF
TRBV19,ASTPDSSRGSEQY
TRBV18,ASSPSGDLEKLF
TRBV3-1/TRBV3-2,ASSHSGTSAYEQY
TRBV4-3,ASSRGTSGSEREQF
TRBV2,ASSGGQGASYSPLH
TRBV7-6,ASTLLAGYSSYNEQF
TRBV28,ASSYGQRYNSPLH